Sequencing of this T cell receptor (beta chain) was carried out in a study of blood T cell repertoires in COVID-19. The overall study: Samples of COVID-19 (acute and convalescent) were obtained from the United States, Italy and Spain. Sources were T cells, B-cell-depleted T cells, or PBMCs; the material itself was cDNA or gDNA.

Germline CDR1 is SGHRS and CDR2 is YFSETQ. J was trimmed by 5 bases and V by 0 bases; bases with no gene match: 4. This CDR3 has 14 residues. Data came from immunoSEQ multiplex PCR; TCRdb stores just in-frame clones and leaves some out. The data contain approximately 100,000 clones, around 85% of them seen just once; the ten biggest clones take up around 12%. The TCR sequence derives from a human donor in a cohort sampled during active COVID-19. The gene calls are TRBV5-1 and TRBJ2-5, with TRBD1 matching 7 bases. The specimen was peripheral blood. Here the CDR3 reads CASSLGGGEETQYF. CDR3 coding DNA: TGCGCCAGCAGCTTGGGAGGGGGCGAGGAGACCCAGTACTTC. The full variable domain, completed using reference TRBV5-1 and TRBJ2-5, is KAGVTQTPRYLIKTRGQQVTLSCSPISGHRSVSWYQQTPGQGLQFLFEYFSETQRNKGNFPGRFSGRQFSNSRSEMNVSTLELGDSALYLCASSLGGGEETQYFGPGTRLLVL.